Listed here are 10 T cell receptor beta chains from one sample, sequenced in a study of molecular identifiers for immune sequencing clone quantification (dated by TCRdb to 2016 to 2019). Libraries came from PCR. The listed sequencing device is Illumina HiSeq 4000. Using fastp at Q25 and MiXCR, TCRdb reprocessed the public reads and kept productive beta chains. Rows are unified per CDR3 protein, each entry keeping the most common DNA and genes. This sample holds approximately 550,000 distinct CDR3 sequences; about 21% were observed only once. Of the sample, about 0.78% falls within the top ten clones. The sample taken for sequencing was naive CD8+ T cells from blood, with Jurkat cell RNA spiked in. The cell subset or site label corresponds to: FACS-sorted CD8+CD4-CCR7+CD45RA+ naive T cells. The receptors were gathered from a human donor in good health. Some libraries in this study had Jurkat cell RNA spiked in.

The chain joins TRBV6-1 to TRBJ1-1, with a tentative D call TRBD1 (6 bases). V was shortened by 8 bases and J by 4 bases, with 14 bases between the two germline ends. The CDR3 has 13 residues. Germline V gene data show CDR1 as MNHNS and CDR2 as SASEGT. CDR3 sequence reads: CASPQGLGTEAFF. In nucleotides, the CDR3 is TGTGCCAGCCCTCAGGGGCTGGGCACTGAAGCTTTCTTT.

Turning to this clonotype: At one of its ends the junction is not consistent with the germline gene, which may arise from a read error. V is TRBV7-9 and J is TRBJ2-3; D perhaps matches TRBD2 (5 bases). In germline, CDR1 is SEHNR, CDR2 FQNEAQ (reference sequence). CDR3 length equals 13 residues. The CDR3 is CASRLAHPDTQYF. CDR3 coding DNA: TGTGCCAGCAGATTAGCGCATCCGGATACGCAGTATTTT.

This clonotype was observed at least ten times. V is TRBV12-3 or TRBV12-4 and J is TRBJ1-1, with TRBD1 identical over 7 bases. This CDR3 spans 15 amino acids. The ends lost 6 bases at V and 2 bases at J; junction bases unmatched: 9. CDR3 loop: CASRGDWTGNTEAFF. The CDR3 DNA reads TGTGCCAGCAGGGGGGATTGGACAGGAAACACTGAAGCTTTCTTT.

In its sample, this clonotype was seen once. At one end, the junction sequence differs from germline, possibly due to a read error. V and J are TRBV5-4 and TRBJ2-7; D perhaps matches TRBD2 (6 bases). The CDR3 covers 15 residues. Germline assignment: CDR1 SGHNT and CDR2 YYREEE (reference sequence). As DNA, the CDR3 is TGTGCCAGCAGCTTCATGGCGGGGCTCTCCTACGAGCAGTGCTTC. Translated: CASSFMAGLSYEQCF.

The chain combines TRBV27 with TRBJ2-2; maybe TRBD1 (5 bases). V dropped 0 bases and J dropped 4 bases, with 9 bases sitting between them. From germline, CDR1 is MNHEY and CDR2 SMNVEV (reference sequence). This CDR3 spans 15 amino acids. CDR3 sequence reads: CASSLSGLPTGELFF. CDR3 sequence (DNA): TGTGCCAGCAGTTTATCGGGGCTACCCACCGGGGAGCTGTTTTTT.

To note about this clonotype: With a much larger clone just one base away, this may be a read error. The CDR3 nucleotides are TGCAGCGCCGAAGGGGGTCCAGAGACCCAGTACTTC. This translates into CSAEGGPETQYF. The chain couples TRBV29-1 to TRBJ2-5; D is possibly TRBD1 (6 bases). CDR3 length: 12 amino acids. Germline V CDR1 and CDR2: SQVTM, ANQGSEA. Trimming left V 7 bases short and J 4 bases short, with 13 bases between.

The V and J genes are TRBV4-3 and TRBJ2-1; 9 bases agree with TRBD1. Trimming at V came to 3 bases and at J to 7 bases, leaving 13 bases not matched to a gene. This CDR3 contains 17 residues. The V gene's germline CDR1 is LGHNA and CDR2 YSLEER. The CDR3 coding sequence is TGCGCCAGCAGCCATGATTTGGGGACAGGGTATGAAAATGAGCAGTTCTTC. The encoded protein is CASSHDLGTGYENEQFF.

In the case of this clonotype: Because the CDR3 is missing its conserved closing phenylalanine or tryptophan, this is likely a read error. The J gene is TRBJ2-7, the V gene TRBV12-5; D possibly corresponds to TRBD2 (5 bases). Germline CDR1 reads LGHNT; CDR2 reads FRNRAP. The CDR3 spans 15 residues. V was clipped by 5 bases and J by 3 bases, with 17 bases between them. The CDR3 nucleotides are TGTGCTAGTGGTCATCGGATTTATGAGGGCTACGAGCAGTACCTC. Its translation: CASGHRIYEGYEQYL.

Comments on this clonotype: This could be a read error, since a much larger clone is one nucleotide away. V gene TRBV7-2 combines with J gene TRBJ2-1; no clear D. This CDR3 is 12 amino acids long. Germline CDR1 SGHTA, CDR2 FQGNSA. The CDR3 sequence: CDSSLTGPQKFF. The CDR3 nucleotides read TGTGACAGCAGCCTAACCGGGCCTCAAAAGTTCTTC.

This clonotype showed up just a few times. The chain links TRBV6-2 or TRBV6-3 to TRBJ2-1; 10 bases line up with TRBD2. With 4 bases clipped from V and 8 bases from J, the junction kept 11 bases outside the gene matches. This CDR3 region has 16 residues. Germline V gene sequence: CDR1 MNHEY, CDR2 SVGEGT. The CDR3 protein is CASSFDLAGVGDEQFF. CDR3 nucleotide sequence: TGTGCCAGCAGTTTCGACCTAGCGGGGGTTGGGGATGAGCAGTTCTTC.